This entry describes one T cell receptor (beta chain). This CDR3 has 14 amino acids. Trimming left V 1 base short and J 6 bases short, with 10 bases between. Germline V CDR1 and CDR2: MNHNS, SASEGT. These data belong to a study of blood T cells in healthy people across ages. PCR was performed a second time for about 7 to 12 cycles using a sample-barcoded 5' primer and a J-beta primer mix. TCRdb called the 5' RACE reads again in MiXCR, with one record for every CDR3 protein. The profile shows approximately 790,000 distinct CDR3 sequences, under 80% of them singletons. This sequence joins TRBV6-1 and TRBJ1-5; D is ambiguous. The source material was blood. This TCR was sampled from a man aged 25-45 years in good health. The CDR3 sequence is CASSEGRISQPQHF. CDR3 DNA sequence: TGTGCCAGCAGTGAAGGACGAATCAGTCAGCCCCAGCATTTT.